This T cell receptor beta chain was found in a study of T cell responses to AZD1222 COVID-19 vaccine. Clones were sequenced by immunoSEQ multiplex PCR, and TCRdb holds only the in-frame ones, with some missing. The sample shows 95,000 to 100,000 clones, about nine tenths of them seen only once. The germline V gene encodes CDR1 SGHDT and CDR2 YYEEEE. The V and J ends lost 0 bases and 3 bases respectively, with 7 bases between them. The CDR3 sequence is 13 residues long. Findings and caveats of the study: Regions 160-218 and 743-854 dominated among vaccine-associated CD4 TCRs spanning spike. Scientists sampled the repertoires only once the peak T cell response had passed. Baseline serostatus was positive in only a handful of AZD1222 recipients. The donors showed a predominance of white British ancestry and of females, with possible underestimation of clonal diversity.

Points on this clone: Its target is not known.

Sequenced material: peripheral blood, taken on day 0 of AZD1222 vaccination. The genes are TRBV5-6 and TRBJ2-7; the D is unclear. The clonotype was recovered from an adult in good health. The CDR3: CASSLASDYEQYF. The CDR3 nucleotides read TGTGCCAGCAGCTTGGCCTCAGACTACGAGCAGTACTTC.